These T cell receptor beta chains were read from a single sample in a study of T cell changes during pregnancy in multiple sclerosis. Assay used: immunoSEQ multiplex PCR; TCRdb lists only in-frame clones, some missing. Of tens of thousands of clones listed, over 80% are singletons. The starting material was CD4+ T cells from peripheral blood mononuclear cells, obtained in the third trimester of pregnancy. These TCRs come from a female donor with multiple sclerosis, enrolled in a pregnancy study. Both conserved end residues are part of each CDR3. The D gene is left open where the match is weak. Some rows mark clone size as missing; the rest say once, few, many or name a class of expanded clone.

>TRBJ2-4|once|TRBV7-9|18|TRBD2
TGTGCCAGCAGCTCCCCATCGCCTAGCGGGAGGGCCAGAAACATTCAGTACTTC
CASSSPSPSGRARNIQYF
>TRBJ2-1|.|TRBV28|16|TRBD2
TGTGCCAGCAGTTTCCTGGGACTAGCGAATTACAATGAGCAGTTCTTC
CASSFLGLANYNEQFF
>TRBJ1-5|.|TRBV5-6|14|TRBD1
TGTGCCAGCAGCTGGGGACAGGGGAAGCAGCCCCAGCATTTT
CASSWGQGKQPQHF
>TRBJ2-1|.|TRBV7-9|13|TRBD1
TGTGCCAGCAGCCCTATACAGGGGGCGAACGAGTTCTTC
CASSPIQGANEFF
>TRBJ2-1|once|TRBV5-1|14|TRBD2
TGCGCCAGTACCGGGACTAGCGGCTCCGGTGAGCAGTTCTTC
CASTGTSGSGEQFF
>TRBJ2-7|.|TRBV5-1|16|.
TGCGCCAGCAGCTTGGAGTATAGCGCGGCCGGCTACGAGCAGTACTTC
CASSLEYSAAGYEQYF
>TRBJ2-3|.|TRBV5-8|18|TRBD2
TGTGCCAGCAGCTATCCCCGGCTAGCGGGAGATGGGACAGATACGCAGTATTTT
CASSYPRLAGDGTDTQYF
>TRBJ2-5|.|TRBV19|13|TRBD2
TGTGCCACTGCGGGGGGGGCGAAAGAGACCCAGTACTTC
CATAGGAKETQYF
>TRBJ1-3|few|TRBV28|16|TRBD1
TGTGCCAGCAGTTTAAGTGACAGGGGATCTGGAAACACCATATATTTT
CASSLSDRGSGNTIYF
>TRBJ2-5|.|TRBV5-8|15|TRBD1
TGTGCCAGCAGCATGGGGACAGGGGTCCAAGAGACCCAGTACTTC
CASSMGTGVQETQYF
>TRBJ2-1|.|TRBV2|15|TRBD2
TGTGCCAGCAGTGCCACCCGGGCTAGCGGGCATGAGCAGTTCTTC
CASSATRASGHEQFF
>TRBJ2-4|.|TRBV10-1|16|.
TGCGCCAGCAGTTCACAGGGACCTTTAACCAAAAACATTCAGTACTTC
CASSSQGPLTKNIQYF
>TRBJ1-5|.|TRBV2|18|.
TGTGCCAGCAGCCCTCGGCAGGCAGCCTTCCTTAGCAATCAGCCCCAGCATTTT
CASSPRQAAFLSNQPQHF
>TRBJ1-3|.|TRBV7-9|16|TRBD1
TGTGCCAGCAGCAAGACCACAGGGGCCTCTGGAAACACCATATATTTT
CASSKTTGASGNTIYF
>TRBJ2-7|.|TRBV6-4|17|.
TGTGCCAGCAGTGAATCTTGTCCAGTGACAGGAGCCTACGAGCAGTACTTC
CASSESCPVTGAYEQYF
>TRBJ2-1|.|TRBV19|17|TRBD2
TGTGCCAGTAGTACCGGACTAGCGGGTAGCTCCTACAATGAGCAGTTCTTC
CASSTGLAGSSYNEQFF
>TRBJ2-5|.|TRBV10-3|11|.
TGTGCCATCAGTGAGAACAGGGCCCAGTACTTC
CAISENRAQYF
>TRBJ1-5|.|TRBV28|15|TRBD1
TGTGCCAGCAGTTTAGGGGGACAGGGGAGGCAGCCCCAGCATTTT
CASSLGGQGRQPQHF
>TRBJ2-5|once|TRBV7-9|16|TRBD2
TGTGCCAGCAGCCACATACTAGCGGGAGAGTCAGAGACCCAGTACTTC
CASSHILAGESETQYF
>TRBJ2-7|.|TRBV30|12|.
TGTGCCTGGAGTTGGAGCTCCTACGAGCAGTACTTC
CAWSWSSYEQYF
>TRBJ2-1|.|TRBV6-1|13|TRBD1
TGTGCCAGCAACAGAGGGGGCGCGAATGAGCAGTTCTTC
CASNRGGANEQFF
>TRBJ2-7|.|TRBV5-4|15|.
TGTGCCAGCAGCTACCCGGGACTTCCCTCCTACGAGCAGTACTTC
CASSYPGLPSYEQYF
>TRBJ2-4|.|TRBV5-1|14|.
TGCGCCAGCAATGTCGGCGGGGCAACGAACATTCAGTACTTC
CASNVGGATNIQYF
>TRBJ2-7|.|TRBV7-8|20|TRBD2
TGTGCCAGCAGCTTAGGATACGCTAGCGGGACTCGCCGGAGCTCCTACGAGCAGTACTTC
CASSLGYASGTRRSSYEQYF
>TRBJ2-1|.|TRBV2|18|TRBD2
TGTGCCAGGAAAGACCCGGGACTAGCGGGAGGGCCAGTTGATGAGCAGTTCTTC
CARKDPGLAGGPVDEQFF
>TRBJ2-7|.|TRBV5-1|13|.
TGCGCCAGCAGCTTGGACGCAGGGGACGAGCAGTACTTC
CASSLDAGDEQYF
>TRBJ2-1|.|TRBV19|14|.
TGTGCCAGTGGTTCGGGAGACCTCCGGAATGAGCAGTTCTTC
CASGSGDLRNEQFF
>TRBJ2-7|.|TRBV5-6|13|.
TGTGCCAGCAGCTTCACTATCTCCTACGAGCAGTACTTC
CASSFTISYEQYF
>TRBJ1-6|.|TRBV30|14|.
TGTGCCTGGGCGACAAATCCCTATAATTCACCCCTCCACTTT
CAWATNPYNSPLHF
>TRBJ1-1|.|TRBV5-1|15|.
TGCGCCAGCAGCTGGGGGGGCATGGTGCTCACTGAAGCTTTCTTT
CASSWGGMVLTEAFF
>TRBJ2-5|.|TRBV5-6|16|TRBD2
TGTGCCAGCAGCTCCTTACTAGCGGGAGAAGGAGAGACCCAGTACTTC
CASSSLLAGEGETQYF
>TRBJ1-1|.|TRBV7-3|13|.
TGTGCCAGCAGCTTAACTGTTGGGAGTGAAGCTTTCTTT
CASSLTVGSEAFF
>TRBJ1-1|.|TRBV5-1|16|.
TGCGCCAGCAGCTTGACGGGCCTAGGGGTCGTCGCTGAAGCTTTCTTT
CASSLTGLGVVAEAFF